The 32 T cell receptor beta chains listed next were all sequenced from one sample in a study of PD-1 blockade in classical Hodgkin lymphoma. Regarding time point: cycle 4 day 1 (C4D1), after five to seven weeks of nivolumab. Brentuximab vedotin exposure varied, and every patient relapsed after autologous stem cell transplantation. Magnetic negative selection, applied to thawed PBMCs, was used to isolate the CD8+ T cells. Measured with immunoSEQ multiplex PCR; TCRdb has only the in-frame clones, and not every one. This sample carries 850 to 1,000 clones, more than 70% of them seen once, and the ten largest clones take approximately 49%. The sequences come from CD8+ T cells from blood, collected before the fourth cycle of nivolumab. The receptors come from a human donor with classical Hodgkin lymphoma.

The rearrangement joins TRBV7-2 to TRBJ2-1; 12 nucleotides line up with TRBD2. Looked up from germline, CDR1 is SGHTA and CDR2 is FQGNSA. After removal of 6 bases from V and 7 bases from J, the junction contained 16 bases not matched to a gene. The CDR3 is made up of 18 amino acids. CDR3 in DNA: TGTGCCAGCAGTTCGGTTGGGGCTAGCGGGAGGGCCGCGAATGAGCAGTTCTTC. Its translation: CASSSVGASGRAANEQFF.

The J gene is TRBJ2-7, the V gene TRBV29-1; TRBD1 or TRBD2 may be the D gene (5 bases each). The germline V and J ends were trimmed by 2 bases and 5 bases, with 19 bases remaining between them. The CDR3 extends over 15 amino acids. Germline CDR1 reads SQVTM; CDR2 reads ANQGSEA. The CDR3 DNA is TGCAGCGTTGAAAAGTGGACGGGACGGCGGGACGAGCAGTACTTC. Translation: CSVEKWTGRRDEQYF.

CDR3 nucleotides: TGCGCCAGCAGCCAAGCCAGGGCATTTAAGAACACTGAAGCTTTCTTT. This codes for CASSQARAFKNTEAFF. This chain joins TRBV4-1 and TRBJ1-1; D might be TRBD1 (5 bases). The CDR3 loop spans 16 amino acids. Germline V gene data show CDR1 as MGHRA and CDR2 as YSYEKL. Trimming cost V 1 base and J 1 base, with 13 bases left between them.

This CDR3 reads CASTNRDDKYF. The DNA of the CDR3 is TGTGCCAGTACAAACCGGGACGACAAGTACTTC. The chain uses TRBV7-3 and TRBJ2-5; D tentatively reads TRBD1 or TRBD2 (5 bases each). The germline V and J ends were trimmed by 9 bases and 12 bases, with 17 bases remaining between them. The CDR3 is 11 residues long. CDR1 is SGHTA, CDR2 FQGTGA, per germline.

The chain recombines TRBV7-8 with TRBJ2-1, with D tentatively TRBD1 or TRBD2 (5 bases each). There are 13 residues in the CDR3. From germline, CDR1 is SGHVS and CDR2 FQNEAQ. CDR3 sequence: CASNWGIYNEQFF. The CDR3 region has the DNA TGTGCTTCGAACTGGGGGATCTACAATGAGCAGTTCTTC.

The rearrangement uses TRBV13 and TRBJ2-7, with D possibly being TRBD1 (6 bases). The V gene's germline CDR1 is PRHDT and CDR2 FYEKMQ (reference sequence). V gave up 5 bases and J gave up 4 bases, with 15 bases separating them. CDR3 length: 14 residues. CDR3: CASSVATGKYEQYF. CDR3 DNA sequence: TGTGCCAGCAGCGTAGCGACAGGCAAGTACGAGCAGTACTTC.

This chain links TRBV6-4 with TRBJ2-1; D call uncertain. Germline assignment: CDR1 MRHNA and CDR2 SNTAGT. The CDR3 sequence is 15 residues long. V was cut by 3 bases and J by 8 bases, with 17 bases left in between. Written as DNA, the CDR3 is TGTGCCAGCAGTGAAGTGGCGGACCTACGGGATGAGCAGTTCTTC. This sequence encodes CASSEVADLRDEQFF.

J is TRBJ2-7 and V is TRBV7-9; unclear D gene. Germline loops: CDR1 SEHNR, CDR2 FQNEAQ (reference sequence). The V gene lost 1 base and the J gene lost 2 bases, with 15 bases spanning the gap. The CDR3 extends over 16 amino acids. The CDR3 coding sequence is TGTGCCAGCAGCTTAGAGTTTGGCAGGAAGCCCTACGAGCAGTACTTC. Translating gives CASSLEFGRKPYEQYF.

The chain is built from TRBV27 and TRBJ2-1, with no clear D. The germline gives CDR1 MNHEY, CDR2 SMNVEV (reference sequence). There are 12 residues in the CDR3. V was clipped by 7 bases and J by 5 bases, with 9 bases between them. For the CDR3, the DNA is TGTGCCAGCAAAATCGGCAACAATGAGCAGTTCTTC. It translates to CASKIGNNEQFF.

The genes are TRBV28 and TRBJ1-1; D might be TRBD1 (5 bases). This CDR3 has 14 amino acids. In germline, CDR1 is MDHEN, CDR2 SYDVKM. V was trimmed by 3 bases and J by 4 bases, leaving 12 bases between them. CDR3 bases: TGTGCCAGCAGTTTGACAGACATTGCCACTGAAGCTTTCTTT. Its translation is CASSLTDIATEAFF.

V gene TRBV5-6 combines with J gene TRBJ1-2, with TRBD1 identical over 10 bases. V was clipped by 3 bases and J by 4 bases; unmatched bases: 9. Germline V gene sequence: CDR1 SGHDT, CDR2 YYEEEE. The CDR3 contains 16 residues. CDR3 coding DNA: TGTGCCAGCAGCTCGGGACAGGGGTTTTACGGCTATGGCTACACCTTC. Encoded protein: CASSSGQGFYGYGYTF.

The V call is TRBV6-4, the J call TRBJ2-3; TRBD2 matches 12 bases. CDR3 length: 16 amino acids. The V gene's germline CDR1 is MRHNA and CDR2 SNTAGT. V was pared by 0 bases and J by 4 bases, with 2 bases of the junction left unmatched. The CDR3 loop is CASSDSTSGGPDTQYF. The CDR3, as DNA: TGTGCCAGCAGTGACTCGACTAGCGGGGGCCCAGATACGCAGTATTTT.

The CDR3 DNA sequence: TGTGCCAGCAGCTTAAACCTGGGATTCTACGAGCAGTACTTC. It encodes CASSLNLGFYEQYF. The chain employs TRBV7-9 and TRBJ2-7; D unclear. This CDR3 has 14 residues. V was cut by 2 bases and J by 3 bases, with 11 bases left in between. The V gene's germline CDR1 is SEHNR and CDR2 FQNEAQ (reference sequence).

This clone was seen a single time. The rearrangement joins TRBV5-5 to TRBJ2-7, with 10 positions matching TRBD1. The CDR3 length is 14 residues. Germline CDR1 reads SGHKS; CDR2 reads YYEKEE (reference sequence). J gave up 7 bases and V 4 bases, and 8 bases lay outside the gene matches. The CDR3 protein is CASSTGQGSREQYF. CDR3 coding DNA: TGTGCCAGCAGCACGGGACAGGGGTCGCGTGAGCAGTACTTC.

The chain employs TRBV28 and TRBJ1-1; weak D call: TRBD1 (5 bases). Germline V lookup: CDR1 MDHEN, CDR2 SYDVKM. The CDR3 length is 14 residues. The V gene lost 6 bases and the J gene lost 0 bases, with 11 bases spanning the gap. CDR3 sequence: CASSARVLNTEAFF. The DNA for the CDR3 is TGTGCCAGCAGCGCCAGGGTTTTGAACACTGAAGCTTTCTTT.

Points on this clone: A read error may account for a junction end that differs from germline. This rearrangement joins TRBV11-3 to TRBJ2-7; 9 bases are shared with TRBD1. This CDR3 is 16 amino acids long. The germline V gene has CDR1 SGHNT and CDR2 YENEEA. The CDR3 region is CASSLEGQGGSYEQYF. CDR3 nucleotide sequence: TGTGCCAGCAGCCTAGAGGGACAGGGTGGCTCCTACGAGCAGTACTTC.

A remark on this clone: Other DNA sequences within the sample encode an identical CDR3. V and J are TRBV11-2 and TRBJ1-4; 7 bases agree with TRBD1. V lost 4 bases to trimming and J lost 5 bases; unmatched junction nucleotides: 4. This CDR3 has 14 residues. Germline loops: CDR1 SGHAT, CDR2 FQNNGV. CDR3 nucleotide sequence: TGTGCCAGCAGCTCGGGACAGAGAAATGAAAAACTGTTTTTT. Protein product: CASSSGQRNEKLFF.

V usage is TRBV28 and J usage is TRBJ2-1; TRBD2 aligns across 7 bases. Germline values: CDR1 MDHEN, CDR2 SYDVKM. The junction had 6 bases not matched to a gene; V was cut back by 2 bases and J by 5 bases. The CDR3 extends over 15 amino acids. The CDR3 sequence is CASSLELATDNEQFF. CDR3 sequence (DNA): TGTGCCAGCAGTTTAGAACTAGCGACCGACAATGAGCAGTTCTTC. The full variable domain, completed using reference TRBV28 and TRBJ2-1, is DVKVTQSSRYLVKRTGEKVFLECVQDMDHENMFWYRQDPGLGLRLIYFSYDVKMKEKGDIPEGYSVSREKKERFSLILESASTNQTSMYLCASSLELATDNEQFFGPGTRLTVL.

A few counts support this clone. The chain joins TRBV11-2 to TRBJ2-3, with 8 bases lining up with TRBD2. Germline CDR1 and CDR2: SGHAT and FQNNGV. V was pared by 6 bases and J by 2 bases, with 10 bases of the junction left unmatched. The CDR3 sequence is 16 residues long. The CDR3 loop reads CASRPGVAGPTDTQYF. The CDR3, as DNA: TGTGCCAGCAGACCCGGGGTAGCGGGACCCACAGATACGCAGTATTTT.

V and J are TRBV11-3 and TRBJ2-1; 16 nucleotides match TRBD2. This CDR3 has 15 amino acids. Germline assignment: CDR1 SGHNT and CDR2 YENEEA. The ends lost 5 bases at V and 16 bases at J; junction bases unmatched: 11. CDR3 DNA: TGTGCCAGCAGCGCCGGGACTAGCGGGGGGGCGATCCTCTTCTTC. Amino acids: CASSAGTSGGAILFF.

The rearrangement uses TRBV27 and TRBJ2-1; 7 bases fit TRBD2. The junction had 8 bases not matched to a gene; V was cut back by 7 bases and J by 2 bases. Germline V lookup: CDR1 MNHEY, CDR2 SMNVEV (reference sequence). The CDR3 totals 15 residues. The CDR3 bases are TGTGCCAGCACCGAACGGGGACTAACCTACAATGAGCAGTTCTTC. It specifies CASTERGLTYNEQFF.

The rearrangement joins TRBV5-6 to TRBJ1-2; 10 positions match TRBD1. From germline, CDR1 is SGHDT and CDR2 YYEEEE. V shed 4 bases and J 5 bases; nucleotides not matched to a gene: 14. The CDR3 extends over 17 amino acids. In DNA form, the CDR3 reads TGTGCCAGCAGCCCCGGGACAGGGGAACTGATAACGTATGGCTACACCTTC. This sequence encodes CASSPGTGELITYGYTF. Full variable domain (rest looked up from reference TRBV5-6 and TRBJ1-2): DAGVTQSPTHLIKTRGQQVTLRCSPKSGHDTVSWYQQALGQGPQFIFQYYEEEERQRGNFPDRFSGHQFPNYSSELNVNALLLGDSALYLCASSPGTGELITYGYTFGSGTRLTVV.

This rearrangement joins TRBV14 to TRBJ2-1; 8 positions agree with TRBD2. The CDR3 runs 15 residues. Germline values: CDR1 SGHDN, CDR2 FVKESK. Trimming at V came to 5 bases and at J to 0 bases, leaving 3 bases not matched to a gene. CDR3 region: CASSSGSSSYNEQFF. The CDR3 nucleotides read TGTGCCAGCAGCAGCGGGAGCAGCTCCTACAATGAGCAGTTCTTC.

The chain couples TRBV19 to TRBJ2-3; TRBD2 might be the D (6 bases). The V gene's germline CDR1 is LNHDA and CDR2 SQIVND (reference sequence). This CDR3 is 17 amino acids long. Deletions cut 0 bases from V and 5 bases from J, with 18 bases between. In DNA, the CDR3 is TGTGCCAGTAGTATAGATCTATTCGGAGGGGAGATAGATACGCAGTATTTT. It yields the protein CASSIDLFGGEIDTQYF.

The V and J genes are TRBV5-6 and TRBJ1-1; D may be TRBD1 (5 bases). The CDR3 covers 16 residues. V was pared by 0 bases and J by 3 bases, with 15 bases between. CDR1 and CDR2 from the germline V gene are SGHDT and YYEEEE. The CDR3: CASSLVGGFGDTEAFF. In DNA, the CDR3 is TGTGCCAGCAGCTTGGTGGGGGGTTTTGGTGACACTGAAGCTTTCTTT.

This clone was detected a few times. The chain has TRBV11-2 and TRBJ2-1; D call uncertain. CDR1 is SGHAT and CDR2 is FQNNGV in the germline V gene. V was shortened by 3 bases and J by 0 bases, with 9 bases between the two germline ends. The CDR3 loop spans 15 amino acids. The CDR3 sequence is CASSLTPYSYNEQFF. CDR3 DNA: TGTGCCAGCAGCTTGACGCCCTACTCCTACAATGAGCAGTTCTTC.

The chain employs TRBV7-6 and TRBJ2-1; D remains unclear. The CDR3 totals 14 residues. Trimming removed 1 base at V and 5 bases at J, with 9 bases between. Germline lookup yields CDR1 SGHVS and CDR2 FNYEAQ. The CDR3 region is CASSLVRFDNEQFF. The CDR3, as DNA: TGTGCCAGCAGCTTAGTAAGGTTTGACAATGAGCAGTTCTTC.

The chain has TRBV30 and TRBJ2-7; perhaps TRBD2 as D (5 bases). The V and J ends lost 4 bases and 2 bases respectively, with 12 bases between them. The CDR3 has 13 amino acids. Looked up from germline, CDR1 is GTSNPN and CDR2 is SVGIG (reference sequence). CDR3 sequence: CAWNDGLPYEQYF. The CDR3 coding sequence is TGTGCCTGGAATGATGGACTTCCCTACGAGCAGTACTTC.

J is TRBJ2-5 and V is TRBV7-9; perhaps TRBD2 as D (5 bases). The DNA end is a closer match to TRBJ2-7, so the J assignment may be wrong. The CDR3 is 12 residues long. In germline, CDR1 is SEHNR, CDR2 FQNEAQ (reference sequence). In DNA, the CDR3 is TGTGCCAGCAGCCGCGGGCTCGGCGAGCAGTACTTC. It codes for CASSRGLGEQYF.

This clone was detected once. The chain uses TRBV5-1 and TRBJ2-1; D remains unclear. Trimming removed 4 bases from V and 5 bases from J, with 16 bases in between. The CDR3 loop spans 15 amino acids. Germline V CDR1 and CDR2: SGHRS, YFSETQ. This CDR3 reads CASSDMPYYNNEQFF. The DNA of the CDR3 is TGCGCCAGCAGCGATATGCCCTATTATAACAATGAGCAGTTCTTC. Full variable domain (outside the CDR3, taken from reference TRBV5-1 and TRBJ2-1): KAGVTQTPRYLIKTRGQQVTLSCSPISGHRSVSWYQQTPGQGLQFLFEYFSETQRNKGNFPGRFSGRQFSNSRSEMNVSTLELGDSALYLCASSDMPYYNNEQFFGPGTRLTVL.

The chain has TRBV27 and TRBJ1-2, with unresolved D. Germline V lookup: CDR1 MNHEY, CDR2 SMNVEV (reference sequence). The CDR3 length is 13 residues. The V and J ends lost 6 bases and 6 bases respectively, with 14 bases between them. The CDR3 loop is CASSPRSWDGYTF. CDR3 DNA sequence: TGTGCCAGCAGCCCCCGGTCCTGGGATGGCTACACCTTC.

CDR3 sequence: CASSAGTSGGAILFF. The DNA for the CDR3 is TGTGCCAGCAGCGCCGGGACTAGCGGGGGGGCGATCCTCTTCTTC. The chain is built from TRBV11-2 and TRBJ2-1; 16 bases agree with TRBD2. The CDR3 totals 15 residues. V trimming: 5 bases; J trimming: 16 bases; junction bases outside the gene matches: 11. Per the germline V gene, CDR1 is SGHAT and CDR2 is FQNNGV.